The sequence of this T cell receptor beta chain was determined in a study of beta chain features in type 1 diabetes. CDR3 length equals 15 residues. V was pared by 8 bases and J by 1 base, with 7 bases of the junction left unmatched. Germline V lookup: CDR1 MNHNS, CDR2 SASEGT. Expressed TCRB transcripts were sequenced because the isolated RNA had all been reverse transcribed beforehand. Data came from immunoSEQ multiplex PCR; TCRdb stores just in-frame clones and leaves some out. Among 200,000 to 250,000 clones, roughly 9.6% were seen once, and the ten largest hold about 0.03%. The chain combines TRBV6-1 with TRBJ2-5, with TRBD1 matching over 10 bases. The source is a woman aged 18-29 years in good health. The sample comprised naive CD4+ T cells from blood. The CDR3 reads CASGGTGVRQETQYF. In DNA form, the CDR3 reads TGTGCCAGCGGAGGGACAGGGGTTCGCCAAGAGACCCAGTACTTC.